The clone carrying this T cell receptor (beta chain) was counted between two and nine times. Its antigen is unidentified. These data come from a study of vaccination effects on CD4 cells after COVID-19. Study outcomes and limitations: Convalescent patients in the study were few, and early post-infection timepoints were absent. Pronounced clonal contraction occurred in clones induced by infection and by vaccine late after vaccination.

Sequencing followed a ViraFEST assay step that expanded antigen-specific CD4+ T cells with viral peptide pools. It was after approximately 10 days of culture that CD4+ T cells were isolated. Confirmation by PCR established that the person had SARS-CoV-2 infection between March and December 2020. Subjects were given two BNT162b2 or mRNA-1273 vaccine doses. With approximately 11 ug/ml peptides and 9 to 10 IU/ml IL-2, 1.5 million to 2 million PBMC per well were cultured. Half the medium was swapped for IL-2 medium on days 3 and 7. Data came from immunoSEQ multiplex PCR; TCRdb stores just in-frame clones and leaves some out. The sample carries approximately 15,000 clones, more than 70% recorded once. The origin of this receptor is a human donor who had a prior SARS-CoV-2 infection. The source was CD4+ T cells from PBMCs cultured with HCoV-NL63 spike peptides, collected after COVID-19 vaccination.

The CDR3 region is CASSPWDRESYGYTF. In nucleotides, the CDR3 is TGTGCCAGCAGCCCCTGGGACAGGGAGAGCTATGGCTACACCTTC. This chain joins TRBV7-8 and TRBJ1-2, with 9 bases matching TRBD1. V trimming: 5 bases; J trimming: 4 bases; junction bases outside the gene matches: 8. Germline-derived CDR1 and CDR2 are SGHVS and FQNEAQ. This CDR3 contains 15 residues. Combining the CDR3 with reference TRBV7-8 and TRBJ1-2 gives the whole variable domain GAGVSQSPRYKVAKRGQDVALRCDPISGHVSLFWYQQALGQGPEFLTYFQNEAQLDKSGLPSDRFFAERPEGSVSTLKIQRTQQEDSAVYLCASSPWDRESYGYTFGSGTRLTVV.